A single T cell receptor (beta chain) is shown here with its context. Its specific antigen is unknown. No much larger clone is present one base from it, and per-base qualities are unavailable. Using the deep immunoSEQ assay, TCR CDR3 regions were amplified from genomic DNA by multiplex PCR. Extracted genomic DNA from each cell subset was spread evenly across all wells of several immunoSEQ 96-well plates, with each plate serving as a replicate. Each replicate PCR for sorted subsets received about 210 ng genomic DNA, equal to tens of thousands of T cell genomes. Purified libraries were measured with a Qubit 3.0 fluorometer, size-checked on a Bioanalyzer 2100, and measured again with the KAPA Library Quantification kit. Each immunoSEQ 96-well plate was sequenced on its own single-read 150-cycle Illumina NextSeq 550 flow cell. As for the authors' bioinformatics: Because only junctional sequences without quality scores were contained in the immunoSEQ output, filtering matching that applied to full-length reads could not be performed. To assign V/J genes and CDR3, sequences were annotated against IMGT germline references using PyIR, a Python wrapper for IgBLAST v1.9. Reads with weak V/J assignments (E-value above 1e-6), missing CDR3, stop codons, out-of-frame junctions, or ambiguous translated residues were removed. V3J clonotypes were defined as sequences sharing an identical inferred V gene, J gene, and CDR3 amino acid sequence. The percentage overlap between two repertoires was calculated by dividing the number of shared unique clonotypes by the size of the smaller repertoire. RTK rarefaction, the Chao1 estimator, and Recon v2.1 estimates of unobserved clonotypes were used to assess repertoire richness. Generation probabilities for all TCRbeta clonotypes obtained by the gDNA method from a few donors were computed using OLGA. Imported from immuneACCESS, the table was reduced by TCRdb to in-frame sequences with V and J called. These copies leave out some clones; in studies compared against another copy, an unresolved V gene accounts for under half, and the cause of the remainder is not known. The V and J calls and clone size are taken from that table; D and trimming were inferred from the DNA. This sample lists 2 million to 3 million clones; over 85% were detected once. The ten largest account for over 0.12% of the sample.

CDR1 is given as MNHNY and CDR2 as SVGAGI, both from the germline V gene (reference sequence). V loses 7 bases of germline sequence and J loses 3 bases, and the interval between the two ends is 18 bases. The CDR3 spans 15 residues, from the cysteine through the phenylalanine. This entry keeps only the CDR3 DNA: 45 bases, framed from base 1. This entry belongs to a study of shared clonotypes between healthy human individuals (dated by TCRdb to about 2020). About the full investigation: The cohort included a few men and a couple of women between 18 and 49 years of age. Per donor, three plates each were used for CD4 naive and CD4 memory, two for CD8 naive, and one for CD8 memory. Different laboratories and diverse techniques were used to prepare libraries and sequence TCR repertoires, to increase sequencing depth and limit assay-specific biases. Per donor, leukapheresis produced somewhere between about 0.94 and 10 billion PBMCs. Blood TCR repertoires of about 5 healthy adults were deeply sequenced to estimate repertoire size and the extent of clonotype sharing between individuals. Broader findings and caveats from the paper: Pairwise subsampling indicated that sequencing depth was expected to affect the degree of clonotype sharing among donors. Approximately 5% of naive CD4, approximately 3.7% of naive CD8, approximately 2.2% of memory CD4, and roughly 0.4% of memory CD8 clonotypes were shared across several donors. Compared with non-shared clonotypes, clonotypes shared by all four sorted-subset donors had higher generation probabilities. Naive subsets generally had larger estimated clonotype richness than memory subsets did. Sampling was limited to blood, and TCR repertoires in tissue likely differ from TCR repertoires in blood. Rarefaction of sorted-subset datasets indicated incomplete sequencing despite the large sequencing depth. Because the study included only a small number of donors, the genetic and exposure-history diversity represented was limited.

Donors were healthy HIV-negative adults with no recently reported acute infections or vaccinations. Every donor was a Caucasian adult living in Nashville, Tennessee, USA. Magnetic negative selection was used to enrich CD4+ T cells, after which naive cells were positively selected on CD45RA and the negative fraction became the memory subset. After blood collection by leukapheresis, PBMCs were isolated using Ficoll-Histopaque density gradient centrifugation and then cryopreserved in the vapor phase of liquid nitrogen. Purity and quantity of every magnetically sorted T cell population were checked by analytical flow cytometry. Genomic DNA was isolated from each sorted fraction and quantified by UV absorbance on a Nanodrop 2000c.

The chain is made from TRBV6-6 and TRBJ1-2, with no reliable assignment of the D segment. The receptor was derived from a man aged 18 to 30 in good health. The sequenced material came from naive CD4+ T cells sorted from blood. The label giving this sample's cell subset or site can be read as: CD45RA+ positively selected. The nucleotide sequence reads TGTGCCAGCAAAGTTACCCCGGAGGGCCACTATGGCTACACCTTC. Protein translation: CASKVTPEGHYGYTF.